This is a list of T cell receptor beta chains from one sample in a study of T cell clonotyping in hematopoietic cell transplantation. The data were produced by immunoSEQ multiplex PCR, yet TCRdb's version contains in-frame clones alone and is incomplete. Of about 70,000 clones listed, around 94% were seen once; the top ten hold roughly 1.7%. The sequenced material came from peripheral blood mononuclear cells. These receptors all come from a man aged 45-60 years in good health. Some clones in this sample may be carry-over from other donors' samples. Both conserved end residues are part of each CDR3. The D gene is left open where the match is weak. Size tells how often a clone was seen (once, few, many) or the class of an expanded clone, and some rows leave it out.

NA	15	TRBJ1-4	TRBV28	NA	CASSSAAAANEKLFF	TGTGCCAGCAGTTCCGCGGCCGCCGCGAATGAAAAACTGTTTTTT
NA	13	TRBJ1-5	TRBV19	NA	CASRMGSNQPQHF	TGTGCCAGTAGAATGGGGAGCAATCAGCCCCAGCATTTT
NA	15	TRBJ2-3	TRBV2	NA	CASSEGGSRGDTQYF	TGTGCCAGCAGTGAGGGGGGTTCACGGGGAGATACGCAGTATTTT
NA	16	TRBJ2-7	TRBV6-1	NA	CASSEAGRDYSYEQYF	TGTGCCAGCAGTGAAGCGGGCAGGGATTACTCCTACGAGCAGTACTTC
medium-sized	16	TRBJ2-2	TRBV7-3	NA	CASSQGPDGRPGELFF	TGTGCCAGCAGCCAAGGACCGGATGGTCGGCCCGGGGAGCTGTTTTTT
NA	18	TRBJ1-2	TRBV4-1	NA	CASSHAPKGTTVNYGYTF	TGCGCCAGCAGCCACGCCCCTAAGGGAACAACCGTAAACTATGGCTACACCTTC
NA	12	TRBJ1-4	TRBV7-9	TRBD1	CASSLTGTELFF	TGTGCCAGCAGCTTAACCGGGACAGAACTGTTTTTT
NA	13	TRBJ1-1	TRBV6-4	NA	CASSAGEGTEAFF	TGTGCCAGCAGTGCCGGCGAGGGCACTGAAGCTTTCTTT
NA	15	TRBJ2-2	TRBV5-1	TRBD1	CASSRGQLNTGELFF	TGCGCCAGCAGCCGGGGACAGCTAAACACCGGGGAGCTGTTTTTT
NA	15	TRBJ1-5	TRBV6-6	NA	CASSFRSPPNQPQHF	TGTGCCAGCAGTTTTCGGTCTCCCCCCAATCAGCCCCAGCATTTT
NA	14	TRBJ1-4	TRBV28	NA	CASSLAGINEKLFF	TGTGCCAGCAGTTTAGCAGGAATTAATGAAAAACTGTTTTTT
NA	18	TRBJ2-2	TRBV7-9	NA	CASSRLGGAESNTGELFF	TGTGCCAGCAGCCGCCTTGGGGGGGCTGAGTCAAACACCGGGGAGCTGTTTTTT
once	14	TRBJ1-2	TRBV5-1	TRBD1	CASSLAGTGDGYTF	TGCGCCAGCAGCTTGGCCGGGACAGGGGATGGCTACACCTTC
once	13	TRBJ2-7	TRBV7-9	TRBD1	CASSSGGWDEQYF	TGTGCCAGCAGCTCAGGGGGCTGGGACGAGCAGTACTTC
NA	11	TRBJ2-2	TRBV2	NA	CASNRNGELFF	TGTGCCAGCAACCGTAACGGGGAGCTGTTTTTT
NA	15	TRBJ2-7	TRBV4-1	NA	CASSRKDGTGYEQYF	TGCGCCAGCAGCCGGAAAGACGGGACGGGCTACGAGCAGTACTTC
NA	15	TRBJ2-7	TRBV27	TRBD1	CASSSGNRGNYEQYF	TGTGCCAGCAGTTCGGGGAACAGGGGAAACTACGAGCAGTACTTC
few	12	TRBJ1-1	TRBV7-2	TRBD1	CASSADRVEAFF	TGTGCCAGCAGCGCGGACAGGGTTGAAGCTTTCTTT
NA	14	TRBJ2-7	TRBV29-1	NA	CSVSGSGSLYEQYF	TGCAGCGTTTCAGGGTCGGGATCGCTTTACGAGCAGTACTTC
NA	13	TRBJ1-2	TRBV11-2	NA	CASSLVGTYGYTF	TGTGCCAGCAGCTTAGTCGGAACCTATGGCTACACCTTC
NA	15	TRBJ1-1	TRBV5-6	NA	CASSPRGGANTEAFF	TGTGCCAGCAGCCCCAGAGGCGGGGCGAACACTGAAGCTTTCTTT
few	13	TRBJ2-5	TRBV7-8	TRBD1	CASSLGQGETQYF	TGTGCCAGCAGCTTAGGACAGGGGGAGACCCAGTACTTC
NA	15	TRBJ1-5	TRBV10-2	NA	CASSEAVASNQPQHF	TGCGCCAGCAGTGAGGCAGTCGCTAGCAATCAGCCCCAGCATTTT
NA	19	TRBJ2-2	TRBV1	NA	CTSSRRGLAGGNNTGELFF	TGCACCAGCAGCCGAAGGGGACTAGCGGGGGGAAACAACACCGGGGAGCTGTTTTTT
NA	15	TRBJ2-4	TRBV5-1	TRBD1	CASSLTTGGADIQYF	TGCGCCAGCAGCTTGACAACAGGGGGCGCAGACATTCAGTACTTC
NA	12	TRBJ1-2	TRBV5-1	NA	CASSLEQEGYTF	TGCGCCAGCAGCTTGGAACAGGAAGGCTACACCTTC
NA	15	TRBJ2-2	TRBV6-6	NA	CASSYSKGNGGELFF	TGTGCCAGCAGTTACTCGAAGGGGAATGGCGGGGAGCTGTTTTTT
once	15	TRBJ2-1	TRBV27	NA	CASSLSPTPLNEQFF	TGTGCCAGCAGTTTATCGCCCACCCCTCTCAATGAGCAGTTCTTC
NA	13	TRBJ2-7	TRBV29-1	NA	CSFSPGGPYEQYF	TGCAGCTTTTCCCCCGGGGGACCCTACGAGCAGTACTTC
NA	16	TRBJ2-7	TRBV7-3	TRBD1	CASSLSGQGLTYEQYF	TGTGCCAGCAGCTTATCCGGACAGGGCTTGACCTACGAGCAGTACTTC